These 19 T cell receptor beta chains originate from one sample sequenced in a study of blood T cell repertoires in COVID-19 (dated by TCRdb to the early 2020s). Libraries were constructed by the immunoSEQ multiplex PCR assay. TCRdb provides this immuneACCESS table in a form limited to in-frame rearrangements. Some clones are lacking; in checked studies, under half of them reflect an unresolved V gene, and why the rest are absent is not known. Recorded for this sample are about 230,000 clones; about nine tenths of them occurred a single time. The ten largest clonotypes hold around a tenth of the sample. The sample comprised peripheral blood. All receptors come from a man aged 45-65 years with COVID-19, enrolled during active disease.

The chain uses TRBV2 and TRBJ1-2; D call uncertain. The CDR3 has 12 amino acids. V was pared by 11 bases and J by 0 bases, with 10 bases between. Germline CDR1 SNHLY, CDR2 FYNNEI. The CDR3: CARGGANYGYTF. Written as DNA, the CDR3 is TGTGCCCGCGGTGGAGCTAACTATGGCTACACCTTC.

The rearrangement joins TRBV29-1 to TRBJ1-1; D unclear. Germline values: CDR1 SQVTM, CDR2 ANQGSEA. Trimming left V 7 bases short and J 0 bases short, with 9 bases between. This CDR3 has 12 amino acids. The CDR3 sequence: CSAAHMNTEAFF. The CDR3 DNA is TGCAGCGCTGCACACATGAACACTGAAGCTTTCTTT.

This clone appeared a few times. The V and J genes are TRBV19 and TRBJ1-5, with 10 bases lining up with TRBD1. There are 16 residues in the CDR3. V lost 5 bases, J lost 7 bases, and 11 bases stayed unmatched. Germline values: CDR1 LNHDA, CDR2 SQIVND (reference sequence). The CDR3 is CASSGRDRGFGQPQHF. In nucleotides, the CDR3 is TGTGCCAGTAGTGGCCGGGACAGGGGATTTGGACAGCCCCAGCATTTT.

The chain employs TRBV9 and TRBJ2-7, with D maybe TRBD2 (7 bases). CDR1 and CDR2 from the germline V gene are SGDLS and YYNGEE. V was pared by 0 bases and J by 4 bases, with 14 bases between. The CDR3 is made up of 15 amino acids. This chain's CDR3 is CASSVEGGGVYEQYF. The DNA for the CDR3 is TGTGCCAGCAGCGTAGAAGGAGGGGGGGTATACGAGCAGTACTTC.

The chain carries TRBV7-6 and TRBJ1-4; the D gene is possibly TRBD1 (6 bases). The CDR3 has 16 residues. Per germline, CDR1 SGHVS and CDR2 FNYEAQ. Trimming cost V 6 bases and J 0 bases, with 14 bases left between them. Here the CDR3 DNA reads TGTGCCAGCAGGGGGGCGTTGGGTGCAACTAATGAAAAACTGTTTTTT. Amino acid sequence: CASRGALGATNEKLFF.

The chain recombines TRBV4-1 with TRBJ1-3, with TRBD1 matching over 7 bases. CDR1 is MGHRA, CDR2 YSYEKL, per germline. This CDR3 spans 20 amino acids. V shed 4 bases, J shed 4 bases, and the junction held 22 bases outside the gene matches. The CDR3 region has the DNA TGCGCCAGCAGCCCCAGGGACTTTAAAACAGGGGTACATGGGGGAAACACCATATATTTT. Its protein product is CASSPRDFKTGVHGGNTIYF.

The chain couples TRBV6-5 to TRBJ1-5, with D possibly TRBD1 on 5 matching bases. The germline gives CDR1 MNHEY, CDR2 SVGAGI. The CDR3 is 12 amino acids. Written as DNA, the CDR3 is TGTGGTAAGGGGAGGTGTAATCAGCCCCAGCATTTT. This encodes CGKGRCNQPQHF.

The V and J genes are TRBV4-2 and TRBJ2-3; tentatively, D is TRBD2 (5 bases). The ends were cut back, 3 bases at V and 9 bases at J, with 10 bases in the middle. The CDR3 has 12 amino acids. The germline V gene encodes CDR1 LGHNA and CDR2 YNFKEQ. The DNA of the CDR3 is TGTGCCAGCAGCCATCGCCCGGGAACGCAGTATTTT. Translated: CASSHRPGTQYF.

This clone came up once. V usage is TRBV2 and J usage is TRBJ2-1; 13 bases align to TRBD2. Germline CDR1 and CDR2: SNHLY and FYNNEI. CDR3 length: 15 amino acids. The trim removed 6 bases at V and 6 bases at J, leaving 5 bases unmatched. CDR3 residues: CASSRGLAGRNEQFF. As DNA, the CDR3 is TGTGCCAGCAGCCGGGGACTAGCGGGGCGCAATGAGCAGTTCTTC.

This sequence joins TRBV7-9 and TRBJ1-4; D possibly corresponds to TRBD1 (6 bases). The length of the CDR3 is 15 residues. CDR1 SEHNR and CDR2 FQNEAQ come from the germline V gene (reference sequence). V was trimmed by 1 base and J by 5 bases, leaving 11 bases between them. CDR3 sequence (DNA): TGTGCCAGCAGCTTAGGAGGAACAGGGAATGAAAAACTGTTTTTT. It yields the protein CASSLGGTGNEKLFF.

The J gene is TRBJ2-5, the V gene TRBV13, with D maybe TRBD1 (6 bases). The CDR3 has 14 residues. Trimming removed 5 bases at V and 5 bases at J, with 15 bases between. The germline CDR1 and CDR2 sequences are PRHDT and FYEKMQ (reference sequence). Here the CDR3 reads CASSLRGSGETQYF. The CDR3 DNA follows: TGTGCCAGCAGCCTTAGGGGGTCAGGGGAGACCCAGTACTTC.

This clone appeared once. The CDR3 is CASGLAPTGSNQPQHF. Written as DNA, the CDR3 is TGTGCTAGTGGTTTGGCCCCTACAGGAAGCAATCAGCCCCAGCATTTT. The chain carries TRBV12-5 and TRBJ1-5; perhaps TRBD1 as D (5 bases). This CDR3 has 16 amino acids. Germline-derived CDR1 and CDR2 are LGHNT and FRNRAP. V was cut by 1 base and J by 1 base, with 11 bases left in between.

This rearrangement joins TRBV14 to TRBJ2-7; perhaps TRBD2 as D (6 bases). The germline gives CDR1 SGHDN, CDR2 FVKESK. The CDR3 runs 16 residues. The V and J ends lost 0 bases and 8 bases respectively, with 20 bases between them. CDR3 amino acids: CASSQEGHNEGRKQYF. In DNA, the CDR3 is TGTGCCAGCAGCCAAGAGGGGCACAACGAAGGGAGGAAGCAGTACTTC.

The chain couples TRBV10-2 to TRBJ2-1; D is unclear. CDR1 and CDR2 (germline): WSHSY, SAAADI. V lost 8 bases to trimming and J lost 4 bases, with 15 bases between them. The CDR3 spans 14 residues. The DNA for the CDR3 is TGCGCCAGCCATTGGTCAGCGAAATACAATGAGCAGTTCTTC. Its translation is CASHWSAKYNEQFF.

This chain uses TRBV11-2 with TRBJ2-1, with TRBD1 as a possible D gene (6 bases). The V gene's germline CDR1 is SGHAT and CDR2 FQNNGV. This CDR3 contains 14 residues. V shed 1 base and J shed 12 bases, with 16 bases lying between them. The CDR3 here is CASSLVVGGQMQFF. DNA of the CDR3: TGTGCCAGCAGCTTAGTGGTTGGAGGACAGATGCAGTTCTTC.

The chain couples TRBV24-1 to TRBJ2-1; tentative D call: TRBD2 (6 bases). The CDR3 runs to 15 residues. V was shortened by 5 bases and J by 8 bases, with 18 bases between the two germline ends. CDR1 and CDR2 (germline): KGHDR, SFDVKD. The CDR3 protein is CATSATTGTHHEQFF. As DNA, the CDR3 is TGTGCCACCAGTGCAACCACCGGGACTCACCATGAGCAGTTCTTC.

The rearrangement uses TRBV5-5 and TRBJ1-1; 8 bases align to TRBD1. CDR3 length equals 13 residues. Germline V lookup: CDR1 SGHKS, CDR2 YYEKEE (reference sequence). Trimming removed 0 bases from V and 9 bases from J; junction bases left unmatched: 4. The CDR3 DNA is TGTGCCAGCAGCTTGGGAGGACAGGGTAAAGCTTTCTTT. Translating gives CASSLGGQGKAFF.

The chain recombines TRBV30 with TRBJ2-7; possible D gene TRBD1, 8 bases. The germline V gene has CDR1 GTSNPN and CDR2 SVGIG (reference sequence). V lost 2 bases and J 0 bases, leaving 17 bases between the germline ends. The CDR3 sequence is 16 residues long. CDR3 coding DNA: TGTGCCTGGAGTCTCGGGGGGCAGGGGGCCTCCTACGAGCAGTACTTC. Translation: CAWSLGGQGASYEQYF.

This sequence joins TRBV3-1 (or the pseudogene TRBV3-2) and TRBJ2-3; D is unclear. V was shortened by 1 base and J by 4 bases, with 6 bases between the two germline ends. This CDR3 region has 13 residues. In germline, CDR1 is LGHDT, CDR2 YNNKEL (reference sequence). DNA of the CDR3: TGTGCCAGCAGCCAAGTTCGGGCAGATACGCAGTATTTT. It translates to CASSQVRADTQYF.